The T cell receptor beta chain under discussion was sequenced for a study of spatial heterogeneity in lung cancer (dated by TCRdb to about 2019). Looking at the study overall: Beta-chain transcripts were consistently detected in greater numbers than alpha-chain transcripts, which likely reflects a higher abundance of beta-chain transcripts. In tumor regions, TCR transcript counts showed a strong correlation with a T cell transcriptional module score from matched bulk RNA-seq. Nonsynonymous mutation counts, determined by whole-exome sequencing of tumor tissue, were related to features of the TCR repertoire. In the raw uncorrected reads, each unique combination of TCR and UMI appeared on average more than ten times. At surgery, hundreds of tumor regions, around 64 matched nontumor lung samples and 50 to 60 PBMC samples were TCR-sequenced for both alpha and beta chains. TCR alpha and beta repertoires were quantitatively compared across multiple tumor regions, matched nontumor lung and blood in non-small cell lung cancer.

The label giving this sample's time point can be read as: sample taken at primary tumor resection. Donors were around 69 patients with early-stage, untreated non-small cell lung cancer from the lung TRACERx cohort. For TCR sequencing, whole RNA was extracted from tumor and nontumor lung tissue, or from cryopreserved PBMC samples, and no cell sorting was done. A patient was chosen for TCR sequencing only when enough RNA was available from at least two tumor regions. Tumor and adjacent nontumor lung specimens were reviewed by a lung pathologist before selection. This clonotype showed up many times. No cognate antigen has been identified for it. Per-base qualities were not stored, and no clone one base away is much larger. Taken from the germline V gene, the CDR1 and CDR2 loops are ENHRY and SYGVKD. The CDR3 goes from the cysteine to the phenylalanine over 13 residues. The only DNA kept is the CDR3, 39 bases in frame from the first base. The junction shows trimming of 4 bases on V and 4 bases on J, plus 10 bases between the germline ends.

Library construction relied on 5' RACE. Sequenced using a NextSeq 500. The TCR library protocol attached a unique molecular identifier to each TCR cDNA molecule to allow correction of PCR and sequencing errors. As for how the authors treated the data: Decombinator tools were used for TCR identification, UMI-based error correction and CDR3 extraction. TCRs above a frequency of 2 per 1,000, corresponding to the top 1% of the tumor frequency distribution, were defined as expanded. Expanded tumor TCRs statistically deemed absent (corrected P<0.05) from at least one tumor region were classed as regional, and all other expanded tumor TCRs were classed as ubiquitous. Each repertoire was subsampled 100 times to 5,000 TCRs, after which Renyi diversity was computed with the R vegan package. CDR3 similarity networks were constructed using string-kernel similarity of amino acid triplets, with links drawn between CDR3s whose pairwise similarity was above 0.82. TCRdb applied fastp at Q25 and MiXCR to the public reads, then kept only in-frame beta chains. CDR3 protein sequences are deduplicated, and each keeps its most common genes and DNA. In this record, the V and J calls reflect TCRdb's handling and not the investigators' own analysis. For this sample there are around 26,000 distinct CDR3 sequences; roughly 8.3% appear just once. The ten most abundant clones make up 7.7% of the sample.

Broad study findings and their caveats: The count of ubiquitous expanded TCRs correlated with the count of ubiquitous nonsynonymous mutations, and the count of regional expanded TCRs correlated with the count of regional nonsynonymous mutations. The tumor nonsynonymous mutation count correlated with the number of expanded alpha and beta TCRs within the tumor. Confirming at a functional level the hypothesis that regional TCRs recognize regional mutations was considered to require additional single-cell paired TCR alpha and beta sequencing. Estimated TCR-seq coverage of tumor T cells was only around 7% for alpha chains and 13% for beta chains.

The sequence was collected from a male donor with early-stage non-small cell lung cancer. The sequence joins TRBV10-3 to TRBJ2-5; the D gene remains uncertain. The sequences come from lung tumor tissue, collected at surgery. The CDR3 protein sequence reads: CAISGGGPETQYF. The bases read TGTGCCATCAGTGGAGGCGGACCAGAGACCCAGTACTTC.